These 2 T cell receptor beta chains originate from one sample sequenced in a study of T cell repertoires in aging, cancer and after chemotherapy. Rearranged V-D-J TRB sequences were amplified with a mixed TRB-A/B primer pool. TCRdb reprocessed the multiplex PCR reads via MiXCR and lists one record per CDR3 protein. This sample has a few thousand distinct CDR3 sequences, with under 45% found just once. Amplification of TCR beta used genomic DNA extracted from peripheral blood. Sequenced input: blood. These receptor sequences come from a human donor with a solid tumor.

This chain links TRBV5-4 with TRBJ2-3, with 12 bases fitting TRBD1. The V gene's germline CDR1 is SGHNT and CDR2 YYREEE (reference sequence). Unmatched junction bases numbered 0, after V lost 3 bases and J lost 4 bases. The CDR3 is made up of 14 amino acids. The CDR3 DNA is TGTGCCAGCAGCTGGGACAGGGGGCCAGATACGCAGTATTTT. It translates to CASSWDRGPDTQYF.

The chain's CDR3 is CASRQGWDLGTDTQYF. Here the CDR3 DNA reads TGTGCCAGTCGACAGGGATGGGATCTTGGCACAGATACGCAGTATTTT. This sequence joins TRBV19 and TRBJ2-3; TRBD1 aligns across 7 bases. J lost 1 base, V lost 8 bases, and 12 bases had no gene match. Germline V gene lookup returns CDR1 LNHDA and CDR2 SQIVND (reference sequence). This CDR3 has 16 amino acids.